Listed here are 27 T cell receptor beta chains from one sample, sequenced in a study of Tregs in tolerant kidney transplant recipients. Using immunoSEQ multiplex PCR, the repertoire was profiled, and TCRdb retains in-frame clones only, with some absent. The repertoire holds tens of thousands of clones, over 75% seen once, with around 1.4% in the top ten. Related graft donors supplied nonmyeloablative bone marrow transplants, and mixed chimerism was transient. The sample here was CD4+ T cells from blood (PBMCs), taken 24 months after the transplant. These receptors were obtained from a human patient who received a combined kidney and bone marrow transplant. Some of the T cells may derive from the graft donor.

The J gene is TRBJ2-6, the V gene TRBV23-1; TRBD1 matches 9 bases. TRBV23-1 is an ORF for which the function is uncertain. V lost 0 bases and J lost 0; bases outside the gene matches: 12. The CDR3 runs 21 residues. The chain's CDR3 is CASSQSEGTGRSYSGANVLTF. The CDR3 DNA follows: TGCGCCAGCAGTCAATCGGAGGGGACAGGGCGTTCCTACTCTGGGGCCAACGTCCTGACTTTC.

The chain links TRBV11-3 to TRBJ2-7; D uncertain. Germline-derived CDR1 and CDR2 are SGHNT and YENEEA. This CDR3 spans 14 amino acids. V was cut by 4 bases and J by 1 base, with 11 bases left in between. The CDR3 protein is CASSSARGSYEQYF. The CDR3 DNA reads TGTGCCAGCAGCTCCGCACGAGGATCCTACGAGCAGTACTTC.

The chain recombines TRBV11-2 with TRBJ2-1; TRBD2 matches 8 bases. Looked up from germline, CDR1 is SGHAT and CDR2 is FQNNGV. There are 16 residues in the CDR3. Unmatched junction bases numbered 10, after V lost 5 bases and J lost 4 bases. This CDR3 reads CASSPLPGGEYNEQFF. CDR3 coding DNA: TGTGCCAGCAGCCCTCTTCCGGGGGGGGAATACAATGAGCAGTTCTTC.

The chain couples TRBV15 to TRBJ2-3, with TRBD2 as a possible D gene (7 bases). V was clipped by 0 bases and J by 3 bases, with 19 bases between them. Germline CDR1 is LNHNV and CDR2 is YYDKDF (reference sequence). CDR3 length equals 18 residues. The CDR3 region is CATSRERGYRGETDTQYF. The CDR3 DNA follows: TGTGCCACCAGCAGAGAAAGGGGGTATCGGGGGGAGACAGATACGCAGTATTTT.

The V gene is TRBV4-1, the J gene TRBJ1-1; TRBD1 agrees at 7 bases. Germline CDR1 reads MGHRA; CDR2 reads YSYEKL. The ends lost 3 bases at V and 7 bases at J; junction bases unmatched: 8. The CDR3 is 14 amino acids. The CDR3 DNA reads as TGCGCCAGCAGCCACCCCTTCAGGGGGATTGAAGCTTTCTTT. Protein product: CASSHPFRGIEAFF.

The CDR3, as DNA: TGCGCCAGCAGCCCCATATTGAGATCCGGGGAGCTGTTTTTT. Protein: CASSPILRSGELFF. The rearrangement links TRBV4-1 to TRBJ2-2; no reliable D call. The CDR3 contains 14 residues. Trimming pared 4 bases from V and 6 bases from J, leaving 12 bases between. Germline loops: CDR1 MGHRA, CDR2 YSYEKL.

In DNA form, the CDR3 reads TGTGCCAGCAGCCCGGGGCGGGGGGGTAGCTACGAGCAGTACTTC. It translates to CASSPGRGGSYEQYF. The rearrangement links TRBV7-2 to TRBJ2-7; TRBD2 aligns across 9 bases. CDR1 SGHTA and CDR2 FQGNSA come from the germline V gene. CDR3 length: 15 residues. With 5 bases clipped from V and 3 bases from J, the junction kept 8 bases outside the gene matches.

This clone was observed a single time. The J gene is TRBJ1-1, the V gene TRBV28; D gene unclear. Germline-derived CDR1 and CDR2 are MDHEN and SYDVKM. This CDR3 has 12 amino acids. V was cut by 2 bases and J by 10 bases, with 11 bases left in between. The CDR3 DNA follows: TGTGCCAGCAGTTTACGGGGATTTGGAGCTTTCTTT. This gives the protein CASSLRGFGAFF.

The V call is TRBV7-2, the J call TRBJ1-1; 9 positions match TRBD1. The CDR3 extends over 14 amino acids. The trim removed 4 bases at V and 5 bases at J, leaving 5 bases unmatched. From germline, CDR1 is SGHTA and CDR2 FQGNSA. This CDR3 is CASSWDRVTTEAFF. Here the CDR3 DNA reads TGTGCCAGCAGCTGGGACAGGGTGACGACTGAAGCTTTCTTT.

The rearrangement uses TRBV28 and TRBJ2-1; possibly TRBD2 for D (5 bases). This CDR3 spans 17 amino acids. V lost 2 bases to trimming and J lost 8 bases, with 22 bases between them. Per the germline V gene, CDR1 is MDHEN and CDR2 is SYDVKM. CDR3 bases: TGTGCCAGCAGTTTAGTGAGGGAAACCGGCGCGCGGTATGAGCAGTTCTTC. Its translation: CASSLVRETGARYEQFF.

J is TRBJ2-1 and V is TRBV4-2, with 10 bases aligning to TRBD1. The CDR3 runs 16 residues. In germline, CDR1 is LGHNA, CDR2 YNFKEQ. J gave up 5 bases and V 1 base, and 5 bases lay outside the gene matches. This CDR3 is CASSQATGQGHNEQFF. DNA of the CDR3: TGTGCCAGCAGCCAAGCTACGGGACAGGGGCACAATGAGCAGTTCTTC.

This clone was seen once. The chain carries TRBV10-3 and TRBJ1-1; no definite D call. Germline CDR1 and CDR2: ENHRY and SYGVKD. V lost 0 bases, J lost 2 bases, and 16 bases lay in between. The CDR3 consists of 17 residues. The CDR3 is CAISESRVAGLNTEAFF. The CDR3 region has the DNA TGTGCCATCAGTGAGTCGCGGGTGGCGGGCCTTAACACTGAAGCTTTCTTT.

The genes are TRBV11-3 and TRBJ2-7, with D perhaps TRBD1 (6 bases). CDR1 SGHNT and CDR2 YENEEA come from the germline V gene. V was cut by 1 base and J by 3 bases, with 10 bases left in between. CDR3 size: 14 residues. The CDR3 spells CASSLGPDSYEQYF. Here the CDR3 DNA reads TGTGCCAGCAGCTTAGGGCCGGACAGCTACGAGCAGTACTTC.

V usage is TRBV28 and J usage is TRBJ1-2; D is unresolved. This CDR3 spans 15 amino acids. The germline V gene has CDR1 MDHEN and CDR2 SYDVKM. V lost 5 bases, J lost 4 bases, and 17 bases lay in between. The CDR3 coding sequence is TGTGCCAGCAGTCTGGGCAGTTTGCGTGGCTATGGCTACACCTTC. Its protein is CASSLGSLRGYGYTF.

The chain has TRBV2 and TRBJ1-2, with D perhaps TRBD1 (5 bases). The CDR3 has 13 residues. From germline, CDR1 is SNHLY and CDR2 FYNNEI. Trimming left V 2 bases short and J 7 bases short, with 11 bases between. Here the CDR3 DNA reads TGTGCCAGCAGTGAACAGGGAATAGGTGGCTACACCTTC. Translated: CASSEQGIGGYTF.

The chain combines TRBV5-1 with TRBJ1-4; no clear D gene. The germline CDR1 and CDR2 sequences are SGHRS and YFSETQ. V lost 7 bases and J 0 bases, leaving 16 bases between the germline ends. The CDR3 totals 16 residues. This chain's CDR3 is CASAAIGTTTNEKLFF. As DNA, the CDR3 is TGCGCCAGCGCTGCGATAGGCACTACAACTAATGAAAAACTGTTTTTT.

The J gene is TRBJ2-4, the V gene TRBV7-6; TRBD2 is a possible D gene (6 bases). Germline loops: CDR1 SGHVS, CDR2 FNYEAQ. The V end was cut by 1 base, the J end by 8 bases, with 12 bases between. This CDR3 region has 14 residues. CDR3 sequence reads: CASSLGRLGDIQYF. DNA of the CDR3: TGTGCCAGCAGCTTAGGTAGACTAGGGGACATTCAGTACTTC.

J is TRBJ2-7 and V is TRBV27, with TRBD2 matching over 10 bases. The length of the CDR3 is 15 residues. The germline CDR1 and CDR2 sequences are MNHEY and SMNVEV (reference sequence). Trimming at V came to 2 bases and at J to 4 bases, leaving 5 bases not matched to a gene. DNA of the CDR3: TGTGCCAGCAGTTTAAGACTAGCGGGTTGGTACGAGCAGTACTTC. As protein: CASSLRLAGWYEQYF.

The chain's CDR3 is CASSLIGGLAYEQYF. CDR3 bases: TGTGCCAGCAGCTTAATTGGTGGACTAGCCTACGAGCAGTACTTC. The chain employs TRBV7-2 and TRBJ2-7, with 7 nucleotides matching TRBD2. CDR3 length: 15 amino acids. Germline CDR1 SGHTA, CDR2 FQGNSA. V was pared by 2 bases and J by 2 bases, with 6 bases of the junction left unmatched.

The chain couples TRBV19 to TRBJ2-7; D perhaps matches TRBD1 (6 bases). The V end was cut by 2 bases, the J end by 5 bases, with 19 bases between. This CDR3 contains 16 residues. Germline CDR1 and CDR2: LNHDA and SQIVND (reference sequence). The CDR3: CASSILRGQGFHEQYF. CDR3 nucleotides: TGTGCCAGTAGTATATTGAGAGGGCAGGGGTTCCACGAGCAGTACTTC.

In the case of this clone: At one end, the junction sequence differs from germline, possibly due to a read error. Other nucleotide sequences from this sample produce the same CDR3. The chain has TRBV6-5 and TRBJ1-6; 7 positions match TRBD1. The CDR3 extends over 14 amino acids. Germline V lookup: CDR1 MNHEY, CDR2 SVGAGI. The CDR3 sequence is CASTRTGYNSPLHF. In nucleotides, the CDR3 is TGTGCCAGCACAAGGACAGGCTATAATTCCCCCCTCCACTTT.

The rearrangement uses TRBV6-6 and TRBJ2-7, with no clear D. Germline V lookup: CDR1 MNHNY, CDR2 SVGAGI (reference sequence). Trimming removed 2 bases from V and 2 bases from J, with 4 bases in between. The CDR3 is 12 amino acids. DNA of the CDR3: TGTGCCAGCAGTTACACACCCTACGAGCAGTACTTC. This gives the protein CASSYTPYEQYF.

The chain recombines TRBV2 with TRBJ2-7; 11 bases map to TRBD2. The V gene end was trimmed by 7 bases and the J gene end by 7 bases; junction bases not matched to a gene: 6. The germline V gene encodes CDR1 SNHLY and CDR2 FYNNEI. The CDR3 is made up of 13 amino acids. The DNA for the CDR3 is TGTGCCAGCATTCGACTAGCGGGACATGAGCAGTACTTC. This gives the protein CASIRLAGHEQYF.

The chain recombines TRBV15 with TRBJ2-3; TRBD2 agrees at 10 bases. Unmatched junction bases numbered 8, after V lost 0 bases and J lost 8 bases. The CDR3 totals 16 residues. Germline loops: CDR1 LNHNV, CDR2 YYDKDF (reference sequence). This chain's CDR3 is CATSRDRTSGRTTQYF. The CDR3 region has the DNA TGTGCCACCAGCAGAGATCGGACTAGCGGCCGAACTACGCAGTATTTT.

The rearrangement links TRBV4-1 to TRBJ1-5; no definite D call. The germline gives CDR1 MGHRA, CDR2 YSYEKL. Trimming cost V 1 base and J 5 bases, with 6 bases left between them. This CDR3 comprises 13 residues. CDR3 DNA: TGCGCCAGCAGCCAAGCGGGTTATCAGCCCCAGCATTTT. Its translation: CASSQAGYQPQHF.

This clone showed up just once. This rearrangement joins TRBV7-2 to TRBJ2-4; 9 nucleotides align to TRBD1. The CDR3 totals 14 residues. The V gene end was trimmed by 5 bases and the J gene end by 7 bases; junction bases not matched to a gene: 6. Germline values: CDR1 SGHTA, CDR2 FQGNSA. CDR3 sequence: CASSPGQGWNIQYF. CDR3 DNA sequence: TGTGCCAGCAGCCCGGGACAGGGTTGGAACATTCAGTACTTC.

CDR3 protein: CASSLEYGNTEAFF. DNA of the CDR3: TGCGCCAGCAGCTTGGAGTACGGGAACACTGAAGCTTTCTTT. The rearrangement links TRBV5-1 to TRBJ1-1; no definite D call. The germline V gene has CDR1 SGHRS and CDR2 YFSETQ. The length of the CDR3 is 14 residues. V shed 0 bases and J shed 1 base, with 7 bases lying between them.